The 24 T cell receptor beta chains in this list originate from one sample, sequenced in a study of cytomegalovirus exposure and HLA in healthy donors. Researchers ran the PCR with 60 Vbeta and 13 Jbeta primers. The protocol was immunoSEQ multiplex PCR, while the TCRdb copy is restricted to in-frame clones and leaves out a portion. Of 90,000 to 130,000 clones listed, roughly 80% are singletons. Sequences were obtained from PBMCs. The receptors were sampled from a woman aged 30 to 39 in good health and CMV-seronegative.

The J gene is TRBJ2-6, the V gene TRBV6-5; a possible D gene is TRBD1 (5 bases). The CDR3 sequence is 15 residues long. V was trimmed by 2 bases and J by 0 bases, leaving 5 bases between them. CDR1 and CDR2 (germline): MNHEY, SVGAGI. The CDR3 DNA sequence: TGTGCCAGCAGTTACCAGGGCTCTGGGGCCAACGTCCTGACTTTC. Translating it yields CASSYQGSGANVLTF.

This clone was picked up a small number of times. The chain uses TRBV30 and TRBJ1-6; 7 nucleotides align to TRBD1. Germline-derived CDR1 and CDR2 are GTSNPN and SVGIG (reference sequence). This CDR3 has 13 residues. V lost 7 bases to trimming and J lost 7 bases; unmatched junction nucleotides: 7. The CDR3 loop reads CASRGTANSPLHF. The DNA of the CDR3 is TGTGCCTCACGCGGGACAGCAAATTCACCCCTCCACTTT.

This chain joins TRBV11-2 and TRBJ2-5; D possibly corresponds to TRBD2 (6 bases). Germline lookup yields CDR1 SGHAT and CDR2 FQNNGV. The CDR3 extends over 15 amino acids. The V gene lost 1 base and the J gene lost 4 bases, with 13 bases spanning the gap. The CDR3, as DNA: TGTGCCAGCAGCTTAGTGAGGAGGGGTACAGAGACCCAGTACTTC. It codes for CASSLVRRGTETQYF.

This clone was detected a few times. V is TRBV30 and J is TRBJ1-2, with D possibly being TRBD1 (5 bases). Germline V gene lookup returns CDR1 GTSNPN and CDR2 SVGIG (reference sequence). The V and J ends lost 5 bases and 8 bases respectively, with 21 bases between them. The CDR3 extends over 14 amino acids. The CDR3: CAWSRDSRTGGYTF. CDR3 DNA sequence: TGTGCCTGGTCGAGGGACTCCCGGACGGGCGGCTACACCTTC.

This clone was recorded a few times. The V call is TRBV7-2, the J call TRBJ1-6, with D perhaps TRBD1 (5 bases). V was clipped by 3 bases and J by 7 bases, with 13 bases between them. The CDR3 runs 15 residues. Germline values: CDR1 SGHTA, CDR2 FQGNSA. The DNA for the CDR3 is TGTGCCAGCAGCTTTCGTCAGGGCTCCAATTCACCCCTCCACTTT. This encodes CASSFRQGSNSPLHF.

The rearrangement uses TRBV28 and TRBJ1-2; a possible D gene is TRBD1 (5 bases). Per germline, CDR1 MDHEN and CDR2 SYDVKM. The V and J ends lost 5 bases and 7 bases respectively, with 20 bases between them. The CDR3 consists of 15 residues. The CDR3 reads CASSRRVAGGGGYTF. The CDR3 DNA reads TGTGCCAGCAGTCGCCGGGTGGCCGGGGGGGGTGGCTACACCTTC.

This clone has just one count. V is TRBV5-4 and J is TRBJ1-5; D not certain. Between the trimmed V and J ends, which lost 4 bases and 7 bases, there was a span of 9 bases. The CDR3 runs 12 residues. Germline-derived CDR1 and CDR2 are SGHNT and YYREEE (reference sequence). CDR3 in amino acids: CASSHARQPQHF. In DNA, the CDR3 is TGTGCCAGCAGCCACGCCCGGCAGCCCCAGCATTTT.

The chain uses TRBV2 and TRBJ1-1, with D possibly being TRBD1 (5 bases). The CDR3 extends over 17 amino acids. CDR1 is SNHLY, CDR2 FYNNEI, per germline. Trimming stripped 0 bases from V and 0 bases from J, with 14 bases between. The CDR3 nucleotides are TGTGCCAGCAGTGAAGCGAGGCCAGGGATCCTGAACACTGAAGCTTTCTTT. Its translation: CASSEARPGILNTEAFF.

The CDR3 nucleotides read TGCGCCAGCAGCCAAGCCATCGCACAGGGAAACACCATATATTTT. Amino acid sequence: CASSQAIAQGNTIYF. The chain recombines TRBV4-1 with TRBJ1-3, with D hard to call. V dropped 1 base and J dropped 4 bases, with 11 bases sitting between them. The germline V gene has CDR1 MGHRA and CDR2 YSYEKL. The CDR3 is 15 amino acids.

The V gene is TRBV7-2, the J gene TRBJ2-7, with D tentatively TRBD2 (6 bases). V lost 5 bases and J lost 9, with 17 bases in between. Germline CDR1 and CDR2: SGHTA and FQGNSA. The CDR3 covers 13 residues. CDR3 sequence (DNA): TGTGCCAGCAGCCCAATCCAAGGGACTTCGCAGTACTTC. This gives the protein CASSPIQGTSQYF.

CDR3 amino acids: CAWAADSTDTQYF. CDR3 nucleotide sequence: TGTGCCTGGGCAGCGGACAGCACAGATACGCAGTATTTT. This chain connects TRBV30 to TRBJ2-3; maybe TRBD2 (5 bases). The CDR3 extends over 13 amino acids. Germline-derived CDR1 and CDR2 are GTSNPN and SVGIG (reference sequence). V lost 5 bases and J 0 bases, leaving 9 bases between the germline ends.

This chain uses TRBV7-9 with TRBJ2-7, with TRBD1 matching 9 bases. CDR1 is SEHNR, CDR2 FQNEAQ, per germline (reference sequence). There are 17 residues in the CDR3. J gave up 9 bases and V 5 bases, and 20 bases lay outside the gene matches. CDR3 coding DNA: TGTGCCAGCAGCCCACCGGTGGCGGGACAGGGTAAGAAAGGGCAGTACTTC. Amino acids: CASSPPVAGQGKKGQYF.

J is TRBJ2-5 and V is TRBV9; 8 bases are a match to TRBD2. The germline gives CDR1 SGDLS, CDR2 YYNGEE. V was pared by 0 bases and J by 1 base, with 5 bases of the junction left unmatched. The CDR3 loop spans 16 amino acids. The CDR3 sequence is CASSVGGLGLQETQYF. The CDR3 DNA is TGTGCCAGCAGCGTAGGGGGACTAGGTCTCCAAGAGACCCAGTACTTC.

The J gene is TRBJ2-7, the V gene TRBV7-2, with TRBD2 matching 7 bases. CDR1 SGHTA and CDR2 FQGNSA come from the germline V gene. The CDR3 length is 17 residues. Losses at the gene ends were 0 bases for V and 4 bases for J; bases not matched to a gene: 12. The CDR3 loop is CASSLASSGVLWYEQYF. The CDR3 DNA follows: TGTGCCAGCAGCTTAGCGTCGAGCGGGGTTTTATGGTACGAGCAGTACTTC.

J is TRBJ1-4 and V is TRBV7-9; D not resolved. The germline CDR1 and CDR2 sequences are SEHNR and FQNEAQ (reference sequence). The CDR3 is 19 amino acids. V gave up 1 base and J gave up 0 bases, with 18 bases separating them. This chain's CDR3 is CASSLGVERGRATNEKLFF. As DNA, the CDR3 is TGTGCCAGCAGCTTAGGCGTGGAGCGAGGTAGAGCAACTAATGAAAAACTGTTTTTT.

This chain connects TRBV6-1 to TRBJ2-1; D perhaps matches TRBD2 (5 bases). The CDR3 is made up of 16 amino acids. Germline assignment: CDR1 MNHNS and CDR2 SASEGT. Trimming cost V 3 bases and J 7 bases, with 19 bases left between them. Here the CDR3 reads CASSDRKWEKLNEQFF. CDR3 nucleotides: TGTGCCAGCAGTGACCGCAAGTGGGAGAAGTTAAATGAGCAGTTCTTC.

The J gene is TRBJ1-2, the V gene TRBV19; the D is unclear. The CDR3 spans 13 residues. The V gene lost 4 bases and the J gene lost 6 bases, with 12 bases spanning the gap. Germline lookup yields CDR1 LNHDA and CDR2 SQIVND (reference sequence). CDR3: CASSKAEPNGYTF. CDR3 DNA sequence: TGTGCCAGTAGTAAAGCGGAACCCAATGGCTACACCTTC. Variable domain in full (rest from reference TRBV19 and TRBJ1-2): DGGITQSPKYLFRKEGQNVTLSCEQNLNHDAMYWYRQDPGQGLRLIYYSQIVNDFQKGDIAEGYSVSREKKESFPLTVTSAQKNPTAFYLCASSKAEPNGYTFGSGTRLTVV.

The chain uses TRBV5-1 and TRBJ2-3, with D possibly being TRBD2 (6 bases). Germline loops: CDR1 SGHRS, CDR2 YFSETQ. The length of the CDR3 is 17 residues. Trimming removed 4 bases from V and 4 bases from J, with 22 bases in between. The CDR3 DNA sequence: TGCGCCAGCAGCACTCTCGGGGGAGCCCGTCAGGCAGATACGCAGTATTTT. Translating gives CASSTLGGARQADTQYF.

The V and J genes are TRBV5-4 and TRBJ2-5; 7 positions match TRBD1. This CDR3 is built from 14 residues. CDR1 and CDR2 (germline): SGHNT, YYREEE (reference sequence). The V segment lost 4 bases and the J segment 5 bases; nucleotides outside the gene matches: 8. CDR3 sequence: CASSARGREETQYF. The CDR3 nucleotides read TGTGCCAGCAGCGCAAGGGGGCGCGAGGAGACCCAGTACTTC.

The chain has TRBV5-1 and TRBJ2-7; weak D call: TRBD2 (5 bases). Looked up from germline, CDR1 is SGHRS and CDR2 is YFSETQ. The CDR3 totals 13 residues. Trimming removed 0 bases at V and 3 bases at J, with 7 bases between. CDR3 in DNA: TGCGCCAGCAGCTTGGCTCGGGGCTACGAGCAGTACTTC. Translated: CASSLARGYEQYF.

The V call is TRBV4-3, the J call TRBJ1-4; 8 nucleotides match TRBD1. The junction had 4 bases not matched to a gene; V was cut back by 0 bases and J by 4 bases. CDR1 is LGHNA and CDR2 is YSLEER in the germline V gene. CDR3 length: 16 amino acids. Here the CDR3 DNA reads TGCGCCAGCAGCCAAGACTTGGGACAGGTTAATGAAAAACTGTTTTTT. This sequence encodes CASSQDLGQVNEKLFF.

The chain combines TRBV2 with TRBJ1-5; 7 bases are shared with TRBD1. Germline trimming cut 6 bases from V and 0 bases from J; bases unmatched to any gene: 5. The CDR3 runs 15 residues. Germline V CDR1 and CDR2: SNHLY, FYNNEI. The CDR3, as DNA: TGTGCCAGCAGCCAAGGGACAGTTAGCAATCAGCCCCAGCATTTT. This translates into CASSQGTVSNQPQHF.

The chain is built from TRBV6-5 and TRBJ1-1, with 9 bases that match TRBD1. CDR3 size: 15 residues. Germline V gene sequence: CDR1 MNHEY, CDR2 SVGAGI. With V trimmed by 6 bases and J by 4 bases, 9 bases remained unmatched. This CDR3 reads CASSLTGTGRTEAFF. CDR3 nucleotides: TGTGCCAGCAGCCTAACAGGGACAGGGCGCACTGAAGCTTTCTTT.

The chain joins TRBV7-9 to TRBJ2-7, with D possibly being TRBD2 (5 bases). Germline loops: CDR1 SEHNR, CDR2 FQNEAQ (reference sequence). The CDR3 covers 16 residues. Trimming shortened V by 4 bases and J by 2 bases, and 18 bases separated the two germline ends. In DNA, the CDR3 is TGTGCCAGCAGCTATCCTCCAGGCAGGAGGACCTACGAGCAGTACTTC. Protein sequence: CASSYPPGRRTYEQYF.